This T cell receptor (beta chain) is from a study of control samples from healthy donors and cancer patients. CDR1 is MNHNS and CDR2 is SASEGT in the germline V gene. This CDR3 spans 15 amino acids. V lost 5 bases and J 3 bases, leaving 13 bases between the germline ends. This table comes from immunoSEQ multiplex PCR, and its TCRdb copy is limited to in-frame clones, with some not included. The table shows approximately 79,000 clones, with about 88% occurring only once. V usage is TRBV6-1 and J usage is TRBJ1-4; D gene uncertain. The receptor comes from a man aged 50 to 59 in good health. Input material: blood. The CDR3 reads CASSSHTNPNEKLFF. The CDR3 DNA follows: TGTGCCAGCAGTTCTCACACAAATCCTAATGAAAAACTGTTTTTT.